A single sample is the source of the 8 T cell receptor beta chains below, sequenced in a study of cytomegalovirus exposure and HLA in healthy donors. The PCR contained 60 Vbeta and 13 Jbeta primers. Only in-frame clones appear in the TCRdb table, and some are missing; sequencing was by immunoSEQ multiplex PCR. The table records tens of thousands of clones, about 73% of them present only once. The sample taken for sequencing was PBMCs. Every receptor here comes from an older woman in good health and CMV-seropositive.

The chain joins TRBV9 to TRBJ2-7, with D possibly matching TRBD1 (6 bases). CDR3 length: 14 residues. Trimming removed 2 bases at V and 5 bases at J, with 14 bases between. Germline values: CDR1 SGDLS, CDR2 YYNGEE. The chain's CDR3 is CASSVEQGWNEQYF. Here the CDR3 DNA reads TGTGCCAGCAGCGTGGAACAGGGTTGGAACGAGCAGTACTTC.

The chain links TRBV18 to TRBJ1-1; a weak D match, TRBD1 (5 bases). Germline CDR1 KGHSH, CDR2 LQKENI. V was trimmed by 3 bases and J by 5 bases, leaving 13 bases between them. CDR3 length equals 14 residues. The CDR3 protein is CASSPASGETEAFF. In DNA, the CDR3 is TGTGCCAGCTCACCCGCCTCGGGGGAGACTGAAGCTTTCTTT.

The chain combines TRBV5-1 with TRBJ2-1; maybe TRBD1 (5 bases). The V end was cut by 4 bases, the J end by 4 bases, with 12 bases between. The CDR3 is made up of 14 amino acids. Germline values: CDR1 SGHRS, CDR2 YFSETQ. Here the CDR3 DNA reads TGCGCCAGCAGCGACAGTTCCTATTACAATGAGCAGTTCTTC. Translating it yields CASSDSSYYNEQFF.

The rearrangement joins TRBV7-9 to TRBJ2-1; unclear D gene. The CDR3 covers 13 residues. The germline CDR1 and CDR2 sequences are SEHNR and FQNEAQ (reference sequence). V dropped 4 bases and J dropped 7 bases, with 11 bases sitting between them. CDR3 protein: CASSWASSNEQFF. DNA for the CDR3: TGTGCCAGCAGCTGGGCCAGCAGTAATGAGCAGTTCTTC.

The genes are TRBV4-3 and TRBJ2-2; TRBD2 matches 9 bases. With V trimmed by 1 base and J by 7 bases, 7 bases remained unmatched. The CDR3 is made up of 16 amino acids. Germline CDR1 reads LGHNA; CDR2 reads YSLEER. The CDR3 loop reads CASSQAGGGAIGELFF. The CDR3 bases are TGCGCCAGCAGCCAAGCGGGCGGGGGGGCTATCGGGGAGCTGTTTTTT.

This sequence joins TRBV7-2 and TRBJ2-7, with 10 positions matching TRBD1. The V gene end was trimmed by 5 bases and the J gene end by 0 bases; junction bases not matched to a gene: 10. Germline CDR1 and CDR2: SGHTA and FQGNSA. CDR3 length: 17 residues. This CDR3 is CASSPGQGVIGSYEQYF. CDR3 bases: TGTGCCAGCAGCCCTGGACAGGGGGTAATAGGCTCCTACGAGCAGTACTTC.

This clone was recorded a few times. The CDR3 here is CAISEGQSGSPLHF. CDR3 DNA sequence: TGTGCCATCAGTGAGGGACAATCCGGGTCACCCCTCCACTTT. The V call is TRBV10-3, the J call TRBJ1-6; possibly TRBD1 for D (5 bases). Germline-derived CDR1 and CDR2 are ENHRY and SYGVKD. The CDR3 has 14 residues. V was shortened by 2 bases and J by 10 bases, with 12 bases between the two germline ends.

J is TRBJ2-1 and V is TRBV9, with 10 positions matching TRBD2. CDR3 size: 16 residues. V shed 1 base and J 4 bases; nucleotides not matched to a gene: 5. Germline loops: CDR1 SGDLS, CDR2 YYNGEE. The CDR3 bases are TGTGCCAGCAGCGTACAAAGCGGGGGGGCTTACAATGAGCAGTTCTTC. Its protein is CASSVQSGGAYNEQFF.